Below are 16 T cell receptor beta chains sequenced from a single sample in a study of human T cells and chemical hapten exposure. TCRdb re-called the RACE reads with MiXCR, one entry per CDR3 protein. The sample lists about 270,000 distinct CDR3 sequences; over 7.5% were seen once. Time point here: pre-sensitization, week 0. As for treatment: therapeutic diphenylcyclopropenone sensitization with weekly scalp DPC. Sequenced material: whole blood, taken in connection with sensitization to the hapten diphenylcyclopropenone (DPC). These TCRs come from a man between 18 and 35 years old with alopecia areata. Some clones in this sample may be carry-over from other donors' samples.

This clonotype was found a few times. In DNA form, the CDR3 reads TGTGCCAGCTGCCCCGGGACAATCACAGATACGCAGTATTTT. It yields the protein CASCPGTITDTQYF. J is TRBJ2-3 and V is TRBV12-3 or TRBV12-4; D perhaps matches TRBD1 (6 bases). V lost 8 bases and J lost 2, with 14 bases in between. CDR3 length equals 14 residues.

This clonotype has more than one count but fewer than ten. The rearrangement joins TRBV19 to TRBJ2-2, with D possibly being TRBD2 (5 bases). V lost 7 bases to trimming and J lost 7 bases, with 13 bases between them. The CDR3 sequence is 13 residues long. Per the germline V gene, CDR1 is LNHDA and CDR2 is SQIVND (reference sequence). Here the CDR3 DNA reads TGTGCCAGTACAGGACTGGCACTCGGGGAGCTGTTTTTT. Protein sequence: CASTGLALGELFF.

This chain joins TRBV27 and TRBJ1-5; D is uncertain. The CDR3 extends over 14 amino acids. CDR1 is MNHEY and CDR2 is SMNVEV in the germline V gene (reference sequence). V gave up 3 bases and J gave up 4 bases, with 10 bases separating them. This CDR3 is CASSFLGWNQPQHF. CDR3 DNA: TGTGCCAGCAGTTTCTTAGGGTGGAATCAGCCCCAGCATTTT.

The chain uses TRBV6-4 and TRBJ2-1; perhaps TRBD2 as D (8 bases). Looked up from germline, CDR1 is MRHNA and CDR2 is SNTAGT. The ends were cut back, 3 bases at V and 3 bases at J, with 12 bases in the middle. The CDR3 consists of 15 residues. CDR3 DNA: TGTGCCAGCAGTGAGCGGGGGGACAGCTACAATGAGCAGTTCTTC. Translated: CASSERGDSYNEQFF.

The CDR3 sequence: CSAGDRVSETQYF. CDR3 nucleotide sequence: TGCAGTGCTGGGGACAGGGTATCAGAGACCCAGTACTTC. V is TRBV20-1 and J is TRBJ2-5, with TRBD1 identical over 9 bases. There are 13 residues in the CDR3. Germline V CDR1 and CDR2: DFQATT, SNEGSKA (reference sequence). The V gene end was trimmed by 5 bases and the J gene end by 4 bases; junction bases not matched to a gene: 5.

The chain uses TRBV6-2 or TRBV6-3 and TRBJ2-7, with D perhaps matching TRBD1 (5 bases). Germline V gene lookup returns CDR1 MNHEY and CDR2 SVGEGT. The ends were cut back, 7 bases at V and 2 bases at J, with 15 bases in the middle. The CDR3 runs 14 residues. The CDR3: CASIVGLGAYEQYF. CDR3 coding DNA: TGTGCCAGCATAGTGGGGCTAGGCGCCTACGAGCAGTACTTC.

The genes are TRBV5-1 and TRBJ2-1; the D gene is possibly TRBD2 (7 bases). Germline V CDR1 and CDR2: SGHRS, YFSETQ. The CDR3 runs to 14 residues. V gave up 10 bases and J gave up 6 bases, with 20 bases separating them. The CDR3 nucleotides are TGCGCCCACACCAGGAGGGGGGGGTGCAATGAGCAGTTCTTC. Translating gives CAHTRRGGCNEQFF.

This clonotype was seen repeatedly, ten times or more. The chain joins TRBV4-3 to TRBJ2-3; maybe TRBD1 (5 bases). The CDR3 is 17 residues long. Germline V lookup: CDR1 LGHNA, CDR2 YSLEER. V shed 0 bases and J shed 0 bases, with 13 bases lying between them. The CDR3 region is CASSQDFRGASTDTQYF. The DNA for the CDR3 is TGCGCCAGCAGCCAAGATTTTAGGGGTGCTAGCACAGATACGCAGTATTTT.

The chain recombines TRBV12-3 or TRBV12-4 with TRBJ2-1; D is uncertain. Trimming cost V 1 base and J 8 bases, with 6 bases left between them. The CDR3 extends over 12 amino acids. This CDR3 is CASSLGSDEQFF. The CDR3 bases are TGTGCCAGCAGTTTAGGTTCCGATGAGCAGTTCTTC.

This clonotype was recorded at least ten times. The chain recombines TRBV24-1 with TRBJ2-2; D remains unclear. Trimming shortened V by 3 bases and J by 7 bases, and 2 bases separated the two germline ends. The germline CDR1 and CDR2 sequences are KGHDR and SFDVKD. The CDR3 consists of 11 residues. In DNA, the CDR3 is TGTGCCACCAGTGATCACGGGGAGCTGTTTTTT. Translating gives CATSDHGELFF.

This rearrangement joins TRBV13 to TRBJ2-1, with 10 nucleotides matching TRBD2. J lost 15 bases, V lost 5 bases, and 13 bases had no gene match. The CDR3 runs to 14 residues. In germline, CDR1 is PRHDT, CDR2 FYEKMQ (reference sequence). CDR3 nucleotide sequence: TGTGCCAGCAGCCCCCTTTTAGCGGGGGGTCCTCCGTTCTTC. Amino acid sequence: CASSPLLAGGPPFF. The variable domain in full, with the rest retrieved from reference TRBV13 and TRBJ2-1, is AAGVIQSPRHLIKEKRETATLKCYPIPRHDTVYWYQQGPGQDPQFLISFYEKMQSDKGSIPDRFSAQQFSDYHSELNMSSLELGDSALYFCASSPLLAGGPPFFGPGTRLTVL.

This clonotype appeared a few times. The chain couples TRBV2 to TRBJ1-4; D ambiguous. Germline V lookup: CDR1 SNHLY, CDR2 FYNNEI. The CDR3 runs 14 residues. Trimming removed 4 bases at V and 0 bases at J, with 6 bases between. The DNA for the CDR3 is TGTGCCAGCAGTGCGACCGCAACTAATGAAAAACTGTTTTTT. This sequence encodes CASSATATNEKLFF. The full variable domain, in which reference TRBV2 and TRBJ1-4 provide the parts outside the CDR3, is EPEVTQTPSHQVTQMGQEVILRCVPISNHLYFYWYRQILGQKVEFLVSFYNNEISEKSEIFDDQFSVERPDGSNFTLKIRSTKLEDSAMYFCASSATATNEKLFFGSGTQLSVL.

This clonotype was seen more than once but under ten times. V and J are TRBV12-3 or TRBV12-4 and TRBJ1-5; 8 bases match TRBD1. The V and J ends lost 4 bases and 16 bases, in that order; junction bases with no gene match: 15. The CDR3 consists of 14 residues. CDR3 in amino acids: CASSSTPTGEGRHF. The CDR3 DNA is TGTGCCAGCAGTTCCACCCCGACAGGGGAGGGTCGACATTTT.

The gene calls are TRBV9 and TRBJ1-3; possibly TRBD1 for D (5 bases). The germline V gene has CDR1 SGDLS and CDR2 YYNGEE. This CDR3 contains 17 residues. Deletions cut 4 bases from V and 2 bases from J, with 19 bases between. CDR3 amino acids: CASSPRVAGRTGNTIYF. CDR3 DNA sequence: TGTGCCAGCAGCCCCAGGGTTGCAGGTAGGACTGGAAACACCATATATTTT.

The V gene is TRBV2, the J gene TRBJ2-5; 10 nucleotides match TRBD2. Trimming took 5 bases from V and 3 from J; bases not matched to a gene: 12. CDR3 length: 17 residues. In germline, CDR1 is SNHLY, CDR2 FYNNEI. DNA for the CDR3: TGTGCCAGCAGTCCCCGGGCCAGCGGGGGGGCCAAAGAGACCCAGTACTTC. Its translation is CASSPRASGGAKETQYF.

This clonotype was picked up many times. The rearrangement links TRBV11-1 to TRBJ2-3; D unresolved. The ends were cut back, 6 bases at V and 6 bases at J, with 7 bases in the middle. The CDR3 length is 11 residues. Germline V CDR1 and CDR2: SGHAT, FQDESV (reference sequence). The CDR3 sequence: CASSSWDTQYF. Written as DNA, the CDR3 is TGTGCCAGCAGTTCGTGGGATACGCAGTATTTT.